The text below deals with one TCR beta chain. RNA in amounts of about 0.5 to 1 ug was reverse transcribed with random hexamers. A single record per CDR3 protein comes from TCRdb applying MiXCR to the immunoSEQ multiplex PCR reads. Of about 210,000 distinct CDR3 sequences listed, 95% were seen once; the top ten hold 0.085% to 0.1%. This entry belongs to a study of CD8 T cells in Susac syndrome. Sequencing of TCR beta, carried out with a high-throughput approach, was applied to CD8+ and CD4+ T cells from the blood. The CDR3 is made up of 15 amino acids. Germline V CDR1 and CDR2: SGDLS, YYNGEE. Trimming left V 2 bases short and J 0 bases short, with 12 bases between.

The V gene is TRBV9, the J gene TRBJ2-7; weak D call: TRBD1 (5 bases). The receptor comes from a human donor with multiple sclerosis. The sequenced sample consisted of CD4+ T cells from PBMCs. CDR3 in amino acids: CASSVMPGSSYEQYF. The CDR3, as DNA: TGTGCCAGCAGCGTTATGCCAGGGTCCTCCTACGAGCAGTACTTC.